This T cell receptor (beta chain) was identified in a study of post-analysis software for immune sequencing data. Points from the study as a whole: When compared against controls, multiple sclerosis patients showed significantly lower normalized Chao1 diversity. Included in a set of several TRBV segments more frequent in patients than controls were TRBV5-6, TRBV5-1 and TRBV20-1.

Remarks on this clonotype: Antigen: not known.

Each TCR beta cDNA library carried unique molecular identifiers. TCRdb reprocessed the PCR reads with MiXCR, giving one entry per CDR3 protein. The sample carries over 250,000 distinct CDR3 sequences, approximately 34% recorded once. There are 14 residues in the CDR3. Germline V gene data show CDR1 as MNHEY and CDR2 as SVGAGI. Trimming pared 8 bases from V and 0 bases from J, leaving 14 bases between. This clonotype originated in a girl aged 10-17 years with multiple sclerosis. The J gene is TRBJ2-7, the V gene TRBV6-5; D remains unclear. The sequenced sample consisted of blood. CDR3 amino acids: CASRVGFSSYEQYF. The CDR3, as DNA: TGTGCCAGCCGTGTCGGGTTTAGCTCCTACGAGCAGTACTTC.